What follows are 19 T cell receptor beta chains derived from one specimen sequenced in a study of blood T cells in healthy people across ages. Primed by a sample-barcoded 5' primer and a J-beta primer mix, a second PCR proceeded for about 7 to 11 cycles. A single record per CDR3 protein comes from TCRdb applying MiXCR to the 5' RACE reads. The sample holds about 840,000 distinct CDR3 sequences, 25% to 35% seen once. The same sample was also used in a study of T cells of mothers and their children.

Specimen: blood. The receptor set was obtained from a woman aged 40-49 years in good health.

This clonotype was found a few times. CDR3: CASVRAARTYEQYF. DNA for the CDR3: TGTGCCAGCGTTCGAGCAGCAAGGACCTACGAGCAGTACTTC. The chain recombines TRBV7-2 with TRBJ2-7, with unresolved D. V dropped 8 bases and J dropped 2 bases, with 16 bases sitting between them. Germline CDR1 reads SGHTA; CDR2 reads FQGNSA. This CDR3 is 14 amino acids long.

This clonotype was counted only a few times. The V call is TRBV20-1, the J call TRBJ2-5; D is undetermined. The V end was cut by 4 bases, the J end by 11 bases, with 11 bases between. Germline assignment: CDR1 DFQATT and CDR2 SNEGSKA (reference sequence). The CDR3 has 10 residues. The CDR3 protein is CSAISNEQYF. The CDR3 DNA reads TGCAGTGCTATTTCGAATGAGCAGTACTTC.

At least ten counts were recorded for this clonotype. The chain recombines TRBV4-2 with TRBJ1-2, with TRBD1 matching over 7 bases. V gave up 3 bases and J gave up 4 bases; unmatched junction bases: 11. Germline CDR1 reads LGHNA; CDR2 reads YNFKEQ. There are 16 residues in the CDR3. As DNA, the CDR3 is TGTGCCAGCAGCCAGGACAGGACGGACACGTTCTATGGCTACACCTTC. Translating it yields CASSQDRTDTFYGYTF.

The V gene is TRBV14, the J gene TRBJ2-2; 7 bases align to TRBD1. Germline trimming cut 4 bases from V and 3 bases from J; bases unmatched to any gene: 8. Germline V gene lookup returns CDR1 SGHDN and CDR2 FVKESK. There are 16 residues in the CDR3. The CDR3 DNA reads TGTGCCAGCAGCCTGCCCTCGGGACAGTACACCGGGGAGCTGTTTTTT. It encodes CASSLPSGQYTGELFF.

The rearrangement uses TRBV19 and TRBJ2-1, with a tentative D call TRBD1 (5 bases). From germline, CDR1 is LNHDA and CDR2 SQIVND (reference sequence). CDR3 length: 14 residues. V was shortened by 10 bases and J by 0 bases, with 13 bases between the two germline ends. DNA for the CDR3: TGTGCCACCGCCAGGGCTAGCTCCTACAATGAGCAGTTCTTC. It specifies CATARASSYNEQFF.

About this clonotype itself: Germline and junction disagree at one end, which may indicate a read error. This chain connects TRBV29-1 to TRBJ1-1; TRBD1 agrees at 10 bases. The CDR3 consists of 15 residues. Looked up from germline, CDR1 is SQVTM and CDR2 is ANQGSEA. In DNA, the CDR3 is TGCAGCGTTGAAAGGACAGGGGGGAGGAACGCTGAAGCTTTCTTT. Its protein product is CSVERTGGRNAEAFF.

The gene calls are TRBV7-8 and TRBJ1-1; D remains ambiguous. This CDR3 has 15 residues. V was shortened by 1 base and J by 2 bases, with 11 bases between the two germline ends. Germline-derived CDR1 and CDR2 are SGHVS and FQNEAQ. In DNA, the CDR3 is TGTGCCAGCAGCTTAGGGTCTCCTATAAACACTGAAGCTTTCTTT. Translated, it gives CASSLGSPINTEAFF.

This clonotype was found many times. The chain joins TRBV20-1 to TRBJ2-1; weak D call: TRBD1 (7 bases). The CDR3 length is 16 residues. The V gene's germline CDR1 is DFQATT and CDR2 SNEGSKA (reference sequence). With 6 bases removed from V and 0 bases from J, the gap between germline ends came to 18 bases. The CDR3 protein is CSASGGLGFSYNEQFF. The DNA for the CDR3 is TGCAGTGCGTCAGGGGGGCTTGGCTTCTCCTACAATGAGCAGTTCTTC.

This clonotype was recorded at least ten times. The chain carries TRBV5-1 and TRBJ2-5, with 7 bases matching TRBD1. The CDR3 has 14 amino acids. With V trimmed by 4 bases and J by 4 bases, 7 bases remained unmatched. The germline V gene encodes CDR1 SGHRS and CDR2 YFSETQ. CDR3 nucleotides: TGCGCCAGCAGCGTGACAGGGAATGGAGAGACCCAGTACTTC. Translating it yields CASSVTGNGETQYF.

The chain carries TRBV7-2 and TRBJ2-3; tentative D call: TRBD1 (6 bases). The CDR3 has 14 amino acids. Germline lookup yields CDR1 SGHTA and CDR2 FQGNSA. Trimming stripped 5 bases from V and 4 bases from J, with 13 bases between. CDR3 nucleotides: TGTGCCAGCAGCCCAACAGGGCGCTCAGATACGCAGTATTTT. Residues: CASSPTGRSDTQYF.

This chain links TRBV11-2 with TRBJ2-5, with 10 bases that match TRBD2. The CDR3 is made up of 18 amino acids. CDR1 and CDR2 (germline): SGHAT, FQNNGV. V shed 1 base and J 2 bases; nucleotides not matched to a gene: 10. CDR3 protein: CASSLVEASGGPQETQYF. DNA of the CDR3: TGTGCCAGCAGCTTAGTTGAGGCTAGCGGGGGACCTCAAGAGACCCAGTACTTC.

This clonotype was seen only a few times. The CDR3 DNA is TGTGCCAGCAGCTTTCACCGGGACAGGGGATCGTATGGCTACACCTTC. This codes for CASSFHRDRGSYGYTF. This chain joins TRBV7-3 and TRBJ1-2, with TRBD1 matching over 10 bases. J lost 5 bases, V lost 3 bases, and 9 bases had no gene match. CDR3 length equals 16 residues. Germline loops: CDR1 SGHTA, CDR2 FQGTGA. Based on the CDR3 plus reference TRBV7-3 and TRBJ1-2, the full variable domain is GAGVSQTPSNKVTEKGKYVELRCDPISGHTALYWYRQSLGQGPEFLIYFQGTGAADDSGLPNDRFFAVRPEGSVSTLKIQRTERGDSAVYLCASSFHRDRGSYGYTFGSGTRLTVV.

This clonotype was observed a few times. This chain links TRBV7-2 with TRBJ1-4; D not certain. Germline V gene sequence: CDR1 SGHTA, CDR2 FQGNSA. Trimming removed 5 bases at V and 0 bases at J, with 13 bases between. This CDR3 is 16 amino acids long. The CDR3 bases are TGTGCCAGCAGCCCTAAACCGGCAACAACTAATGAAAAACTGTTTTTT. Translation: CASSPKPATTNEKLFF.

The chain uses TRBV5-1 and TRBJ2-6; D unresolved. The CDR3 length is 14 residues. Germline V gives CDR1 SGHRS, CDR2 YFSETQ. Trimming pared 7 bases from V and 4 bases from J, leaving 12 bases between. In nucleotides, the CDR3 is TGCGCCAGCGTCACAGTCCCCGGGGCCAACGTCCTGACTTTC. It codes for CASVTVPGANVLTF.

To note about this clonotype: The junction and the germline gene differ at one end; a read error may be behind it. The chain combines TRBV12-3 or TRBV12-4 with TRBJ2-6, with D unclear. The CDR3 loop spans 13 amino acids. The CDR3 spells CASWLSGTNVLTF. The CDR3 DNA follows: TGTGCCAGCTGGCTCTCTGGGACCAACGTCCTGACTTTC.

This clonotype was picked up a small number of times. V and J are TRBV5-1 and TRBJ2-1; 8 bases line up with TRBD1. In germline, CDR1 is SGHRS, CDR2 YFSETQ. The CDR3 loop spans 16 amino acids. V trimming: 4 bases; J trimming: 8 bases; junction bases outside the gene matches: 14. The CDR3 nucleotides read TGCGCCAGCAGCCCTTTGCGGACAGGGTCGGGGGATGAGCAGTTCTTC. Amino acid sequence: CASSPLRTGSGDEQFF.

The V and J genes are TRBV28 and TRBJ2-5; TRBD1 agrees at 8 bases. Germline-derived CDR1 and CDR2 are MDHEN and SYDVKM. Trimming took 6 bases from V and 4 from J; bases not matched to a gene: 7. The CDR3 is 14 amino acids. The DNA for the CDR3 is TGTGCCAGCAGACTCTCAGGGGGCGGAGAGACCCAGTACTTC. Amino acids: CASRLSGGGETQYF.

The chain recombines TRBV6-2 or TRBV6-3 with TRBJ1-1, with D perhaps TRBD1 (5 bases). The CDR3 consists of 15 residues. V was pared by 7 bases and J by 0 bases, with 15 bases between. The germline V gene has CDR1 MNHEY and CDR2 SVGEGT. The chain's CDR3 is CASNRDRIMNTEAFF. CDR3 DNA: TGTGCCAGCAACCGGGACCGCATTATGAACACTGAAGCTTTCTTT.

The chain uses TRBV7-9 and TRBJ2-7, with TRBD2 as a possible D gene (6 bases). Germline-derived CDR1 and CDR2 are SEHNR and FQNEAQ (reference sequence). The length of the CDR3 is 14 residues. Trimming left V 4 bases short and J 3 bases short, with 13 bases between. The CDR3 spells CASSSPTGVYEQYF. The CDR3 DNA is TGTGCCAGCAGCTCGCCAACGGGAGTCTACGAGCAGTACTTC.